The source of this T cell receptor (beta chain) is a study of T-cell reconstitution after alpha-beta-depleted transplantation in children. This clonotype was found a few times. CDR3 length: 13 amino acids. The germline V gene encodes CDR1 MDHEN and CDR2 SYDVKM. V shed 3 bases and J 6 bases; nucleotides not matched to a gene: 1. As it was prepared, the TCRbeta library received unique molecular identifiers. Via MiXCR, TCRdb re-called the PCR reads, giving one row per CDR3 protein. In the table there are approximately 520,000 distinct CDR3 sequences, more than 9.5% of which are singletons. This receptor was identified in a female patient between 2 and 15 years old who had a stem cell transplant for aplastic anemia, so the T cells may come from the graft donor. This sample comprised PBMCs, mostly from graft donor cells, obtained 180 days after TCRalphabeta/CD19-depleted stem cell transplant. The rearrangement uses TRBV28 and TRBJ2-7; 11 bases are shared with TRBD1. CDR3 DNA: TGTGCCAGCAGTTTGGGACAGGGGGGCGAGCAGTACTTC. This translates into CASSLGQGGEQYF.